A single sample gave rise to the 28 T cell receptor beta chains below, sequenced in a study of cytomegalovirus exposure and HLA in healthy donors. Researchers ran the PCR with 60 Vbeta and 13 Jbeta primers. Using immunoSEQ multiplex PCR, the repertoire was profiled, and TCRdb retains in-frame clones only, with some absent. The sample's table shows 100,000 to 150,000 clones. The specimen was PBMCs. These receptors originate from a middle-aged woman in good health and CMV-seronegative.

In the case of this clone: This CDR3 is also generated by other DNA sequences in the sample. DNA for the CDR3: TGTGCCAGCAGCGTAGGAGAAGAGACCCAGTACTTC. It codes for CASSVGEETQYF. The J gene is TRBJ2-5, the V gene TRBV9; D remains unclear. The CDR3 runs 12 residues. Trimming left V 0 bases short and J 3 bases short, with 3 bases between. CDR1 and CDR2 from the germline V gene are SGDLS and YYNGEE.

This chain connects TRBV5-1 to TRBJ2-3; 10 nucleotides match TRBD2. V was pared by 4 bases and J by 3 bases, with 8 bases of the junction left unmatched. The CDR3 totals 16 residues. Germline CDR1 is SGHRS and CDR2 is YFSETQ. CDR3 in amino acids: CASSPTGAGGTDTQYF. CDR3 bases: TGCGCCAGCAGCCCTACAGGAGCGGGGGGGACAGATACGCAGTATTTT.

J is TRBJ2-3 and V is TRBV7-2, with TRBD2 matching over 10 bases. V lost 3 bases to trimming and J lost 5 bases; unmatched junction nucleotides: 5. CDR1 and CDR2 from the germline V gene are SGHTA and FQGNSA. The CDR3 has 15 residues. The CDR3 region has the DNA TGTGCCAGCAGCTTGAGCGGGGGGGCAGTAGATACGCAGTATTTT. It specifies CASSLSGGAVDTQYF.

The CDR3 DNA reads as TGTGCCAGCAGCGTAGGGTTGGCTAGCGGGCTCTACGAGCAGTACTTC. It specifies CASSVGLASGLYEQYF. The chain couples TRBV9 to TRBJ2-7, with 8 bases aligning to TRBD2. Germline V gives CDR1 SGDLS, CDR2 YYNGEE. This CDR3 has 16 amino acids. V trimming: 0 bases; J trimming: 3 bases; junction bases outside the gene matches: 8.

V gene TRBV19 combines with J gene TRBJ1-1, with D possibly TRBD1 on 6 matching bases. The CDR3 consists of 15 residues. CDR1 is LNHDA, CDR2 SQIVND, per germline (reference sequence). The germline V and J ends were trimmed by 5 bases and 1 base, with 14 bases remaining between them. In DNA, the CDR3 is TGTGCCAGTAGTCCCGAGGGGGGGAGGAACACTGAAGCTTTCTTT. The encoded protein is CASSPEGGRNTEAFF.

The J gene is TRBJ2-3, the V gene TRBV4-1; 7 nucleotides line up with TRBD2. Germline loops: CDR1 MGHRA, CDR2 YSYEKL. J was trimmed by 9 bases and V by 2 bases; bases with no gene match: 8. CDR3 length equals 14 residues. The DNA for the CDR3 is TGCGCCAGCAGCCAAAACGGGGGGACCGGGACGCAGTATTTT. Translated: CASSQNGGTGTQYF.

A word on this clone: One junction end does not reproduce the germline sequence, and a read error may be involved. The genes are TRBV7-7 and TRBJ2-5; the D is unclear. The CDR3 loop spans 13 amino acids. Germline CDR1 is SSHAT and CDR2 is FNYEAQ (reference sequence). DNA for the CDR3: TGTGCTAGCAGCTTAGATGGTCGGGAGACCCAGTACTTC. Protein sequence: CASSLDGRETQYF.

The gene calls are TRBV5-1 and TRBJ1-2, with 10 bases that match TRBD1. Germline values: CDR1 SGHRS, CDR2 YFSETQ. Trimming cost V 4 bases and J 6 bases; bases outside gene matches: 9. The CDR3 runs to 15 residues. The CDR3 here is CASSIGDRGRDGYTF. CDR3 in DNA: TGCGCCAGCAGCATCGGCGACAGGGGGCGCGATGGCTACACCTTC.

The chain recombines TRBV7-9 with TRBJ2-7; TRBD1 matches at 8 bases. With 3 bases clipped from V and 7 bases from J, the junction kept 14 bases outside the gene matches. Germline V gene data show CDR1 as SEHNR and CDR2 as FQNEAQ (reference sequence). The CDR3 loop spans 16 amino acids. The CDR3 DNA follows: TGTGCCAGCAGCTTTAACACAGGACAGGGTGCCCCTGAGCAGTACGTC. This translates into CASSFNTGQGAPEQYV.

The chain couples TRBV6-4 to TRBJ2-1; possible D gene TRBD2, 6 bases. Germline CDR1 and CDR2: MRHNA and SNTAGT. This CDR3 spans 16 amino acids. The ends were cut back, 0 bases at V and 0 bases at J, with 9 bases in the middle. For the CDR3, the DNA is TGTGCCAGCAGTGACTCCGCGACTAGCTCCTACAATGAGCAGTTCTTC. It specifies CASSDSATSSYNEQFF.

The V and J genes are TRBV5-1 and TRBJ2-6; D perhaps matches TRBD1 (6 bases). The CDR3 loop spans 15 amino acids. CDR1 and CDR2 from the germline V gene are SGHRS and YFSETQ. V was pared by 3 bases and J by 3 bases, with 10 bases between. CDR3 sequence: CASSYRTVGANVLTF. The CDR3 DNA is TGCGCCAGCAGCTACAGGACAGTTGGGGCCAACGTCCTGACTTTC.

This chain links TRBV6-5 with TRBJ2-7; 11 bases fit TRBD2. Trimming at V came to 6 bases and at J to 9 bases, leaving 7 bases not matched to a gene. The CDR3 contains 13 residues. Per the germline V gene, CDR1 is MNHEY and CDR2 is SVGAGI. Here the CDR3 DNA reads TGTGCCAGCAGCCCGACTAGCGGGGCAAGGCAGTACGTC. Amino acid sequence: CASSPTSGARQYV.

V usage is TRBV29-1 and J usage is TRBJ2-1; 8 positions match TRBD1. The CDR3 loop spans 14 amino acids. Trimming removed 1 base from V and 10 bases from J; junction bases left unmatched: 9. In germline, CDR1 is SQVTM, CDR2 ANQGSEA. The CDR3 DNA reads TGCAGCGTTGAAGGGACAGGGTGGGCCGGAGAGCAGTTCTTC. Protein product: CSVEGTGWAGEQFF.

This chain connects TRBV6-6 to TRBJ2-1, with a tentative D call TRBD2 (5 bases). Deletions cut 8 bases from V and 6 bases from J, with 23 bases between. Germline V gene data show CDR1 as MNHNY and CDR2 as SVGAGI (reference sequence). The CDR3 is 16 amino acids. The CDR3 nucleotides are TGTGCCAGCCGCGCCTCGGGCCCGGAGGTTATCAATGAGCAGTTCTTC. Translating it yields CASRASGPEVINEQFF.

This chain joins TRBV6-1 and TRBJ1-2; unclear D gene. CDR3 size: 14 residues. Germline CDR1 is MNHNS and CDR2 is SASEGT. Trimming removed 1 base at V and 4 bases at J, with 10 bases between. In DNA form, the CDR3 reads TGTGCCAGCAGTGAAGGCGGCAGACCCTATGGCTACACCTTC. Protein product: CASSEGGRPYGYTF.

The chain employs TRBV7-8 and TRBJ1-1, with 7 bases lining up with TRBD1. With 3 bases clipped from V and 1 base from J, the junction kept 2 bases outside the gene matches. CDR3 length: 14 amino acids. Germline loops: CDR1 SGHVS, CDR2 FQNEAQ. CDR3 bases: TGTGCCAGCAGCTTTGACAGGGCGAACACTGAAGCTTTCTTT. It translates to CASSFDRANTEAFF.

This chain links TRBV18 with TRBJ2-5, with a weak D call TRBD2 (5 bases). CDR3 size: 15 residues. V dropped 3 bases and J dropped 5 bases, with 16 bases sitting between them. Germline assignment: CDR1 KGHSH and CDR2 LQKENI. CDR3 protein: CASSPGRTSGETQYF. CDR3 DNA sequence: TGTGCCAGCTCACCGGGGAGAACCTCTGGGGAGACCCAGTACTTC. The full variable domain, in which reference TRBV18 and TRBJ2-5 provide the parts outside the CDR3, is NAGVMQNPRHLVRRRGQEARLRCSPMKGHSHVYWYRQLPEEGLKFMVYLQKENIIDESGMPKERFSAEFPKEGPSILRIQQVVRGDSAAYFCASSPGRTSGETQYFGPGTRLLVL.

This chain joins TRBV27 and TRBJ2-1; TRBD2 aligns across 15 bases. The CDR3 totals 16 residues. Trimming removed 3 bases from V and 9 bases from J; junction bases left unmatched: 6. The V gene's germline CDR1 is MNHEY and CDR2 SMNVEV (reference sequence). For the CDR3, the DNA is TGTGCCAGCAGTTTCCGGACTAGCGGGGGGGCAGTTGAGCAGTTCTTC. Protein sequence: CASSFRTSGGAVEQFF.

The CDR3 DNA reads TGTGCCAGCAGTTACTCGAACGGCCCAGGGGGGACCCAGTACTTC. This codes for CASSYSNGPGGTQYF. The chain links TRBV6-6 to TRBJ2-5; 7 nucleotides align to TRBD1. Germline CDR1 and CDR2: MNHNY and SVGAGI (reference sequence). J was trimmed by 7 bases and V by 0 bases; bases with no gene match: 8. The CDR3 covers 15 residues.

The chain combines TRBV30 with TRBJ1-6; tentatively, D is TRBD1 (5 bases). CDR3 length: 18 amino acids. In germline, CDR1 is GTSNPN, CDR2 SVGIG (reference sequence). The ends were cut back, 0 bases at V and 10 bases at J, with 25 bases in the middle. CDR3 sequence (DNA): TGTGCCTGGAGTGTCCAGGCGGGGCCCGAGTCGCCCCACTCACCCCTCCACTTT. It translates to CAWSVQAGPESPHSPLHF.

The chain carries TRBV14 and TRBJ1-4; TRBD1 matches at 7 bases. Germline CDR1 reads SGHDN; CDR2 reads FVKESK. With 4 bases clipped from V and 6 bases from J, the junction kept 8 bases outside the gene matches. This CDR3 has 15 amino acids. The CDR3 spells CASSLRTGGDEKLFF. CDR3 nucleotides: TGTGCCAGCAGCCTCAGGACAGGCGGTGATGAAAAACTGTTTTTT.

The gene calls are TRBV2 and TRBJ2-7; 8 nucleotides agree with TRBD1. The junction had 9 bases not matched to a gene; V was cut back by 7 bases and J by 7 bases. CDR1 SNHLY and CDR2 FYNNEI come from the germline V gene. This CDR3 has 13 amino acids. The CDR3 nucleotides read TGTGCCAGCACTAGGACAGGGCCCGATGAGCAGTACTTC. This sequence encodes CASTRTGPDEQYF.

The rearrangement uses TRBV7-3 and TRBJ2-5, with 7 bases fitting TRBD1. The junction had 5 bases not matched to a gene; V was cut back by 0 bases and J by 4 bases. Germline V gives CDR1 SGHTA, CDR2 FQGTGA. The CDR3 runs to 15 residues. The CDR3 loop reads CASSLTGTVVETQYF. Written as DNA, the CDR3 is TGTGCCAGCAGCTTAACGGGGACAGTTGTAGAGACCCAGTACTTC.

V and J are TRBV5-1 and TRBJ1-4, with 8 bases that match TRBD1. The CDR3 runs 14 residues. The germline V gene has CDR1 SGHRS and CDR2 YFSETQ. J lost 5 bases, V lost 4 bases, and 4 bases had no gene match. The CDR3 region is CASSRQGRNEKLFF. The DNA for the CDR3 is TGCGCCAGCAGCCGACAGGGGAGGAATGAAAAACTGTTTTTT.

This chain uses TRBV6-5 with TRBJ2-3, with TRBD1 identical over 8 bases. The CDR3 has 15 amino acids. In germline, CDR1 is MNHEY, CDR2 SVGAGI. Unmatched junction bases numbered 7, after V lost 6 bases and J lost 2 bases. The CDR3 spells CASRGQETHTDTQYF. CDR3 coding DNA: TGTGCCAGCAGGGGACAGGAGACACACACAGATACGCAGTATTTT.

V usage is TRBV9 and J usage is TRBJ1-4, with D perhaps TRBD1 (6 bases). This CDR3 is built from 17 residues. Germline V gene sequence: CDR1 SGDLS, CDR2 YYNGEE. V lost 3 bases and J 4 bases, leaving 19 bases between the germline ends. CDR3: CASSATRTAHVNEKLFF. DNA for the CDR3: TGTGCCAGCAGCGCAACAAGGACAGCCCATGTTAATGAAAAACTGTTTTTT.

The V and J genes are TRBV7-9 and TRBJ2-7, with a tentative D call TRBD2 (7 bases). Per germline, CDR1 SEHNR and CDR2 FQNEAQ (reference sequence). The CDR3 length is 13 residues. Trimming took off 10 bases at V and 7 bases at J, with 20 bases between the two ends. Here the CDR3 DNA reads TGTGCCACGGATGTGGGGGGGGCACGGGAGCAGTACGTC. This encodes CATDVGGAREQYV.

The chain is built from TRBV7-2 and TRBJ1-5; D is uncertain. The V end lost 1 base, the J end lost 11 bases, and 18 bases lay between the germline ends. The CDR3 spans 15 residues. Per germline, CDR1 SGHTA and CDR2 FQGNSA. In DNA form, the CDR3 reads TGTGCCAGCAGCTTAGGTTTTTCCGAGGTTCTTGCCCAGCATTTT. Protein: CASSLGFSEVLAQHF.